The 5 T cell receptor beta chains below all came from one sample that was sequenced in a study of T cell responses to AZD1222 COVID-19 vaccine. The repertoire was sequenced with immunoSEQ multiplex PCR; TCRdb's copy has only in-frame clones and lacks some. The sample has roughly 150,000 clones, 92% seen once; the top ten hold about 10%. Sequencing was performed on peripheral blood, taken 28 days after the second AZD1222 dose. These receptors were obtained from an adult who received the AZD1222 COVID-19 vaccine.

The rearrangement joins TRBV6-2 or TRBV6-3 to TRBJ1-4; TRBD1 matches 7 bases. V lost 10 bases, J lost 5 bases, and 13 bases stayed unmatched. Germline V lookup: CDR1 MNHEY, CDR2 SVGEGT. CDR3 length: 15 amino acids. The CDR3 DNA reads as TGTGCCATCAGCTCTCCGGGACAGACAAATGAAAAACTGTTTTTT. It is translated as CAISSPGQTNEKLFF.

This chain connects TRBV7-9 to TRBJ2-3; D is unclear. Germline V CDR1 and CDR2: SEHNR, FQNEAQ (reference sequence). There are 13 residues in the CDR3. V was shortened by 5 bases and J by 8 bases, with 14 bases between the two germline ends. Here the CDR3 DNA reads TGTGCCAGCAGCCCCCAAGAACAGAGTACGCAGTATTTT. It encodes CASSPQEQSTQYF.

The CDR3 sequence: CASSTLDGASGMQYF. CDR3 sequence (DNA): TGTGCCAGTAGTACCCTGGACGGGGCCTCGGGGATGCAGTACTTC. The chain joins TRBV19 to TRBJ2-7; D could derive from TRBD1 or TRBD2 (5 bases each). V lost 4 bases to trimming and J lost 9 bases, with 22 bases between them. CDR1 is LNHDA, CDR2 SQIVND, per germline (reference sequence). The CDR3 is 15 amino acids.

This clone was recorded at least ten times. The rearrangement joins TRBV20-1 to TRBJ2-7, with TRBD2 identical over 8 bases. The V segment lost 5 bases and the J segment 8 bases; nucleotides outside the gene matches: 5. In germline, CDR1 is DFQATT, CDR2 SNEGSKA (reference sequence). The CDR3 spans 11 residues. DNA of the CDR3: TGCAGTGCTGGTAGCGGGAACAAGCAGTACTTC. Residues: CSAGSGNKQYF.

The chain couples TRBV7-8 to TRBJ1-5, with D possibly TRBD1 on 5 matching bases. Trimming removed 1 base at V and 0 bases at J, with 10 bases between. Per germline, CDR1 SGHVS and CDR2 FQNEAQ. The CDR3 covers 16 residues. CDR3 DNA sequence: TGTGCCAGCAGCTTAGACGACAGCTATAGCAATCAGCCCCAGCATTTT. This translates into CASSLDDSYSNQPQHF.